This T cell receptor beta chain was sequenced in a study of CD8 T cells in ankylosing spondylitis. This clonotype was seen ten or more times. Molecular-barcoded quantitative 5'-RACE produced these TCR beta libraries. TCRdb itself ran the 5' RACE reads through MiXCR, one entry per CDR3 protein. The repertoire holds about 240,000 distinct CDR3 sequences, with over 9.5% as singletons. Sequences were obtained from blood, either unsorted or a sorted T cell fraction (not recorded which). This TCR derives from a male donor with ankylosing spondylitis or in good health (not recorded which).

The CDR3 sequence is CASSQDLATGGYGYTF. CDR3 bases: TGTGCCAGCAGCCAAGATCTGGCGACAGGGGGCTATGGCTACACCTTC. The rearrangement joins TRBV3-1 to TRBJ1-2, with 9 bases matching TRBD1. This CDR3 has 16 amino acids. Germline assignment: CDR1 LGHDT and CDR2 YNNKEL (reference sequence). V shed 0 bases and J 4 bases; nucleotides not matched to a gene: 6.